In its sample, the clone carrying this T cell receptor beta chain was seen many times. The antigen is not known. Sequenced by immunoSEQ multiplex PCR; TCRdb stores in-frame clones only, minus some. The sample lists about 66,000 clones; about four fifths were seen once. These data originate in a study of T cell responses to AZD1222 COVID-19 vaccine. Whole-study findings and limits: It was only after the peak T cell response that any repertoires were sampled.

The CDR3 spans 15 residues. V shed 6 bases and J 5 bases; nucleotides not matched to a gene: 9. CDR1 is MDHEN and CDR2 is SYDVKM in the germline V gene. The chain carries TRBV28 and TRBJ2-2, with 7 nucleotides matching TRBD1. The origin of this receptor is an adult in good health. This specimen was peripheral blood, taken on day 0 of MenACWY control vaccination. CDR3 sequence (DNA): TGTGCCAGCAGCCGTTACAGGGGTCGAACCGGGGAGCTGTTTTTT. Its translation is CASSRYRGRTGELFF.